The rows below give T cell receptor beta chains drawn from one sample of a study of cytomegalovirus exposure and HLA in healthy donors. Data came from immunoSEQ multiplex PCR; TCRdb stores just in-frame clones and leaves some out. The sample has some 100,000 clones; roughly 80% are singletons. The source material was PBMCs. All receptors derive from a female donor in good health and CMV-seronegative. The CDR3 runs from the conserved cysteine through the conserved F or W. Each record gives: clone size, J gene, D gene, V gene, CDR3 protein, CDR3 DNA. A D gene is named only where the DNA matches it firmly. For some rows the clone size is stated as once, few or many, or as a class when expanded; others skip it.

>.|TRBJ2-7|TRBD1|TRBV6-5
CASRLTGGIYEQYF
TGTGCCAGCAGATTGACAGGGGGTATCTACGAGCAGTACTTC
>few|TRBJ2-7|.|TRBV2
CATGLGRTSYEQYF
TGTGCCACGGGGTTGGGGAGAACCTCCTACGAGCAGTACTTC
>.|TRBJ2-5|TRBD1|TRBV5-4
CASYRGGTGETQYF
TGTGCCAGCTATAGGGGGGGGACAGGGGAGACCCAGTACTTC
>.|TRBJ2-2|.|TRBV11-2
CASSLGPGPRTGELFF
TGTGCCAGCAGCTTAGGCCCAGGGCCAAGGACCGGGGAGCTGTTTTTT
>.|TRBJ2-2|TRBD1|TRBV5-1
CASQTTRGLNTGELFF
TGCGCCAGCCAGACAACCAGGGGGCTGAACACCGGGGAGCTGTTTTTT
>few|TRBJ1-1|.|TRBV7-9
CASSRVQGNTEAFF
TGTGCCAGCAGCCGGGTACAGGGAAACACTGAAGCTTTCTTT
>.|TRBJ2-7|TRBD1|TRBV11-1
CASSLAGQGYEQYF
TGTGCCAGCAGCTTAGCGGGACAGGGGTACGAGCAGTACTTC
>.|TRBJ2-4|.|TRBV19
CASSTRDIKNIQYF
TGTGCCAGTAGTACCCGGGACATCAAAAACATTCAGTACTTC
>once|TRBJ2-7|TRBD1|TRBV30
CAWSLLGTGAAEQYF
TGTGCCTGGAGCTTACTCGGGACAGGGGCCGCCGAGCAGTACTTC
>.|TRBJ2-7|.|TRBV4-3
CASSQETGYEQYF
TGCGCCAGCAGCCAAGAGACGGGTTACGAGCAGTACTTC
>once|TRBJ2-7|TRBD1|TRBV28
CASSRRGGTGGWSKQYF
TGTGCCAGCAGCCGCCGAGGGGGGACAGGGGGTTGGTCGAAGCAGTACTTC
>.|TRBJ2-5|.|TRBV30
CAWSSIGEGGTQYF
TGTGCCTGGAGTAGTATAGGGGAAGGGGGGACCCAGTACTTC
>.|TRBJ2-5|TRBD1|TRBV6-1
CASRETGAETQYF
TGTGCCAGCAGGGAAACAGGGGCCGAGACCCAGTACTTC
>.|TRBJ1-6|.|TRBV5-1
CASSLVGRGNSPLHF
TGCGCCAGCAGCTTGGTAGGCCGGGGGAATTCACCCCTCCACTTT
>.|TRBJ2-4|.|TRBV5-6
CASSLGGGLNIQYF
TGTGCCAGCAGCTTGGGAGGGGGTTTGAACATTCAGTACTTC
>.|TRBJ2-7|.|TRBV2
CASSELPWHPTYEQYF
TGTGCCAGCAGTGAATTGCCCTGGCACCCGACCTACGAGCAGTACTTC
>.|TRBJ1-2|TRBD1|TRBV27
CASRVSTRGSYTF
TGTGCCAGCAGAGTCTCAACCAGGGGGAGCTACACCTTC
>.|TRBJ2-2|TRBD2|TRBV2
CASLRERVGQRGARGTGELFF
TGTGCCAGCCTTCGTGAACGCGTGGGCCAGCGGGGGGCCCGGGGGACCGGGGAGCTGTTTTTT
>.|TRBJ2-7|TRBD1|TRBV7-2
CASSRDRATYEQYF
TGTGCCAGCAGCCGGGACAGGGCAACCTACGAGCAGTACTTC
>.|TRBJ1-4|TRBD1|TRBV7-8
CASSTRTGREKLFF
TGTGCCAGCAGCACTCGGACAGGGAGGGAAAAACTGTTTTTT
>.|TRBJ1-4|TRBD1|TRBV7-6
CASSSGWDREEGKLFF
TGTGCCAGCAGCTCCGGGTGGGACAGGGAGGAAGGAAAACTGTTTTTT
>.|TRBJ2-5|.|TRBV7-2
CASSLDRQETQYF
TGTGCCAGCAGCCTGGACAGACAAGAGACCCAGTACTTC
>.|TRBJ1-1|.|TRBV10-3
CAISESSGTEAFF
TGTGCCATCAGTGAGTCGTCGGGGACTGAAGCTTTCTTT
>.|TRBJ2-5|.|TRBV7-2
CASSPGLQHRETQYF
TGTGCCAGCAGCCCAGGCCTCCAGCATCGGGAGACCCAGTACTTC
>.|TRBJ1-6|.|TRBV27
CASSPPPGTNSPLHF
TGTGCCAGCAGTCCCCCACCGGGAACCAATTCACCCCTCCACTTT
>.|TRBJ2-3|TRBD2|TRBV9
CASSARGLADTQYF
TGTGCCAGCAGCGCCCGGGGACTAGCGGATACGCAGTATTTT
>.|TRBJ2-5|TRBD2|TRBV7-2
CASSAFIAGAETQYF
TGTGCCAGCAGCGCGTTCATAGCGGGGGCAGAGACCCAGTACTTC
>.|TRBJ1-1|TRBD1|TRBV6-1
CASSYRGRGEEAFF
TGTGCCAGCAGTTATCGTGGCAGGGGGGAGGAAGCTTTCTTT
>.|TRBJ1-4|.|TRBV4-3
CASSPRRGTNEKLFF
TGCGCCAGCAGCCCGAGACGGGGAACTAATGAAAAACTGTTTTTT
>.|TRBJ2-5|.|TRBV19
CASSMVAGETQYF
TGTGCCAGTAGTATGGTGGCGGGAGAGACCCAGTACTTC
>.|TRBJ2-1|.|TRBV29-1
CSVEDNLDWNYNEQFF
TGCAGCGTTGAAGATAACCTCGACTGGAACTACAATGAGCAGTTCTTC
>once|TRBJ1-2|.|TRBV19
CASSIDGNYGYTF
TGTGCCAGTAGTATCGACGGGAATTATGGCTACACCTTC
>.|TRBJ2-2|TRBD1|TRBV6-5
CASSTGAPGELFF
TGTGCCAGCAGTACAGGGGCCCCCGGGGAGCTGTTTTTT
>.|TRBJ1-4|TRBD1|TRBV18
CASSLAGGQDGKLFF
TGTGCCAGCTCACTGGCTGGGGGACAGGATGGAAAACTGTTTTTT
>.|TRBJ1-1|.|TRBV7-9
CASSLARGRGAFF
TGTGCCAGCAGCTTAGCGCGGGGGAGGGGAGCTTTCTTT
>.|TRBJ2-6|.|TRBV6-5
CASSTGTGANVLTF
TGTGCCAGCAGTACAGGGACTGGGGCCAACGTCCTGACTTTC
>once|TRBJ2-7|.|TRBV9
CASSVAIGVHEQYF
TGTGCCAGCAGCGTAGCAATAGGGGTACACGAGCAGTACTTC
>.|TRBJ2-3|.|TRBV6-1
CASRPGSLGADTQYF
TGTGCCAGCAGGCCCGGGAGCCTCGGAGCAGATACGCAGTATTTT